The 13 T cell receptor beta chains presented below share a single source sample, sequenced in a study of blood T cell repertoires in COVID-19. The table came from immunoSEQ multiplex PCR; TCRdb's copy has only in-frame clones and leaves some out. The table has 150,000 or so clones, approximately 79% seen once. Sequencing was carried out using peripheral blood. The source is a woman aged 80 or over with acute or convalescent COVID-19.

This rearrangement joins TRBV14 to TRBJ1-1, with TRBD1 as a possible D gene (5 bases). V was shortened by 3 bases and J by 0 bases, with 8 bases between the two germline ends. Germline loops: CDR1 SGHDN, CDR2 FVKESK. The CDR3 contains 14 residues. The CDR3 region is CASSHMTVNTEAFF. In nucleotides, the CDR3 is TGTGCCAGCAGCCACATGACAGTGAACACTGAAGCTTTCTTT.

The sample holds one count of this clone. This chain links TRBV2 with TRBJ2-3; 7 nucleotides align to TRBD2. This CDR3 is built from 15 residues. Germline V gene lookup returns CDR1 SNHLY and CDR2 FYNNEI. Germline trimming cut 6 bases from V and 2 bases from J; bases unmatched to any gene: 8. CDR3 nucleotide sequence: TGTGCCAGCAGCCCATCGGGGGGAAACACAGATACGCAGTATTTT. Protein product: CASSPSGGNTDTQYF.

The rearrangement uses TRBV29-1 and TRBJ2-5; D is undetermined. The V end was cut by 4 bases, the J end by 2 bases, with 8 bases between. Germline lookup yields CDR1 SQVTM and CDR2 ANQGSEA. This CDR3 contains 12 residues. The CDR3 is CSVGLAQETQYF. For the CDR3, the DNA is TGCAGCGTTGGGTTAGCTCAAGAGACCCAGTACTTC.

Note on this clone: At the DNA level, this CDR3 is encoded by other sequences in the same sample as well. As DNA, the CDR3 is TGCAGTGCTAGTCTCGCGGGGGCCTCAACAGATACGCAGTATTTT. Translating gives CSASLAGASTDTQYF. This rearrangement joins TRBV20-1 to TRBJ2-3; possible D gene TRBD2, 7 bases. CDR3 length: 15 amino acids. Germline values: CDR1 DFQATT, CDR2 SNEGSKA (reference sequence). With 3 bases removed from V and 3 bases from J, the gap between germline ends came to 16 bases.

The chain links TRBV18 to TRBJ1-3, with 10 bases aligning to TRBD1. The CDR3 length is 16 residues. Germline V gene data show CDR1 as KGHSH and CDR2 as LQKENI. V shed 4 bases and J 0 bases; nucleotides not matched to a gene: 3. This CDR3 reads CASSLRTGGSGNTIYF. The DNA of the CDR3 is TGTGCCAGCTCACTGAGGACAGGGGGCTCTGGAAACACCATATATTTT.

This clone was seen only once. The chain uses TRBV5-1 and TRBJ2-5; 9 bases align to TRBD1. The germline gives CDR1 SGHRS, CDR2 YFSETQ. J lost 4 bases, V lost 4 bases, and 14 bases had no gene match. The CDR3 contains 17 residues. CDR3 amino acids: CASSITLQGQGGETQYF. As DNA, the CDR3 is TGCGCCAGCAGCATAACCCTCCAGGGACAGGGCGGAGAGACCCAGTACTTC.

V usage is TRBV2 and J usage is TRBJ2-5; 7 bases match TRBD2. The germline V gene encodes CDR1 SNHLY and CDR2 FYNNEI. The length of the CDR3 is 13 residues. The trim removed 7 bases at V and 5 bases at J, leaving 7 bases unmatched. CDR3 residues: CASKTSPRETQYF. DNA for the CDR3: TGTGCCAGCAAGACTAGCCCCCGGGAGACCCAGTACTTC.

The gene calls are TRBV7-8 and TRBJ2-7, with TRBD1 identical over 7 bases. From germline, CDR1 is SGHVS and CDR2 FQNEAQ. CDR3 length: 14 residues. J lost 1 base, V lost 3 bases, and 3 bases had no gene match. The CDR3 sequence is CASSFDRDSYEQYF. The CDR3 DNA is TGTGCCAGCAGCTTCGACAGGGATTCCTACGAGCAGTACTTC.

This chain connects TRBV11-2 to TRBJ2-7, with 8 nucleotides matching TRBD1. Germline assignment: CDR1 SGHAT and CDR2 FQNNGV. The length of the CDR3 is 14 residues. V dropped 2 bases and J dropped 5; count of bases not matched to a gene: 5. The CDR3 DNA sequence: TGTGCCAGCAGCTTACCAGGGGGCGGGAACGAGCAGTACTTC. This translates into CASSLPGGGNEQYF.

V is TRBV5-6 and J is TRBJ2-5, with 12 nucleotides matching TRBD2. There are 16 residues in the CDR3. CDR1 is SGHDT, CDR2 YYEEEE, per germline. Losses at the gene ends were 4 bases for V and 3 bases for J; bases not matched to a gene: 7. CDR3 amino acids: CASSLMTSGGKETQYF. DNA of the CDR3: TGTGCCAGCAGCCTAATGACTAGCGGGGGCAAAGAGACCCAGTACTTC.

This clone is a singleton in its sample. This specimen includes other DNA sequences encoding the same CDR3. In DNA, the CDR3 is TGTGCCAGCAGCCGACGAGGGGGTCGGGGCTACACCTTC. Protein product: CASSRRGGRGYTF. The J gene is TRBJ1-2, the V gene TRBV6-5; D perhaps matches TRBD1 (6 bases). Trimming left V 6 bases short and J 8 bases short, with 16 bases between. Per the germline V gene, CDR1 is MNHEY and CDR2 is SVGAGI. The CDR3 runs 13 residues.

The J gene is TRBJ1-5, the V gene TRBV9, with D possibly matching TRBD1 (6 bases). V lost 4 bases, J lost 2 bases, and 13 bases lay in between. This CDR3 is 15 amino acids long. Germline lookup yields CDR1 SGDLS and CDR2 YYNGEE. For the CDR3, the DNA is TGTGCCAGCAGCTCCGGGGGGCTGGGCAATCAGCCCCAGCATTTT. As protein: CASSSGGLGNQPQHF. Together with reference TRBV9 and TRBJ1-5, the CDR3 gives the full variable domain: DSGVTQTPKHLITATGQRVTLRCSPRSGDLSVYWYQQSLDQGLQFLIQYYNGEERAKGNILERFSAQQFPDLHSELNLSSLELGDSALYFCASSSGGLGNQPQHFGDGTRLSIL.

The rearrangement joins TRBV5-1 to TRBJ1-2, with D hard to call. V lost 8 bases and J 3 bases, leaving 14 bases between the germline ends. Germline values: CDR1 SGHRS, CDR2 YFSETQ. This CDR3 is built from 13 residues. The CDR3 sequence is CASSTRLDYGYTF. DNA for the CDR3: TGCGCCAGTTCCACGCGCCTAGACTATGGCTACACCTTC. Full variable domain (missing parts from reference TRBV5-1 and TRBJ1-2): KAGVTQTPRYLIKTRGQQVTLSCSPISGHRSVSWYQQTPGQGLQFLFEYFSETQRNKGNFPGRFSGRQFSNSRSEMNVSTLELGDSALYLCASSTRLDYGYTFGSGTRLTVV.